This is a list of T cell receptor beta chains from one sample in a study of human T cells and chemical hapten exposure. In TCRdb, the RACE reads were re-called with MiXCR into one record per CDR3 protein. Altogether approximately 400,000 distinct CDR3 sequences are present, less than 6.5% being singletons, with the ten largest covering 2.5% to 3%. Sequencing was performed on whole blood, taken in connection with sensitization to the hapten diphenylcyclopropenone (DPC). The source is a woman aged 45-59 years with alopecia areata. Some clones in this sample may be carry-over from other donors' samples. The CDR3 runs from the conserved cysteine through the conserved F or W. The D gene is left open where the match is weak.

v_call: TRBV6-1; d_call: TRBD2; cdr3_aa: CASSAREGGATDTQYF
v_call: TRBV6-5; d_call: .; cdr3_aa: CASSYGGLDTQYF
v_call: TRBV20-1; d_call: .; cdr3_aa: CSARDLLGTGLYNEQFF
v_call: TRBV20-1; d_call: TRBD2; cdr3_aa: CSAPNTLTSGSYEQYF
v_call: TRBV12-3/TRBV12-4; d_call: .; cdr3_aa: CASSPEGGPNQPQHF
v_call: TRBV18; d_call: TRBD2; cdr3_aa: CASSRGLAGAGGEQYF
v_call: TRBV28; d_call: .; cdr3_aa: CASSKGGLNTEAFF
v_call: TRBV7-2; d_call: .; cdr3_aa: CASGLVGTSGNEQFF
v_call: TRBV5-1; d_call: .; cdr3_aa: CASSPGAGDQPQHF
v_call: TRBV20-1; d_call: .; cdr3_aa: CSARDYVNTEAFF
v_call: TRBV12-3/TRBV12-4; d_call: TRBD2; cdr3_aa: CASSGISGRRTDTQYF
v_call: TRBV25-1; d_call: .; cdr3_aa: CASSPSWYGYTF
v_call: TRBV6-5; d_call: .; cdr3_aa: CASSFRGRTEAFF
v_call: TRBV14; d_call: .; cdr3_aa: CASSQDAGTTYNEQFF
v_call: TRBV27; d_call: .; cdr3_aa: CASASGARSYEQYF
v_call: TRBV29-1; d_call: TRBD1; cdr3_aa: CSAGDRVVTDTQYF
v_call: TRBV5-1; d_call: TRBD1; cdr3_aa: CASSDTGGAGYGYTF
v_call: TRBV7-9; d_call: TRBD2; cdr3_aa: CASRFDSGRGTDTQYF
v_call: TRBV5-1; d_call: TRBD1; cdr3_aa: CASTSGTGNEKLFF
v_call: TRBV5-1; d_call: .; cdr3_aa: CASSWGEASNEQFF
v_call: TRBV20-1; d_call: .; cdr3_aa: CSALEQTNTEAFF
v_call: TRBV9; d_call: TRBD1; cdr3_aa: CASRGTDGNTIYF
v_call: TRBV14; d_call: .; cdr3_aa: CASSQVIRSIGRKNTEAFF
v_call: TRBV28; d_call: TRBD2; cdr3_aa: CASSTGGPGANVLTF
v_call: TRBV15; d_call: TRBD1; cdr3_aa: CATSRDRGTDTQYF
v_call: TRBV27; d_call: .; cdr3_aa: CASSFKPVYEQYF
v_call: TRBV6-2/TRBV6-3; d_call: .; cdr3_aa: CASSLNRVSSYEQYF
v_call: TRBV7-2; d_call: TRBD1; cdr3_aa: CASSLAPGQYKHF
v_call: TRBV20-1; d_call: .; cdr3_aa: CSARDSVRGAFF
v_call: TRBV13; d_call: TRBD1; cdr3_aa: CASSLARRDRENGYTF
v_call: TRBV10-3; d_call: TRBD2; cdr3_aa: CAISPVTSGNTGELFF
v_call: TRBV7-9; d_call: TRBD2; cdr3_aa: CASSLVASGRDNEQFF
v_call: TRBV19; d_call: TRBD2; cdr3_aa: CASSTLAGNYEQYF
v_call: TRBV3-1; d_call: TRBD1; cdr3_aa: CASSLTGAPNYGYTF